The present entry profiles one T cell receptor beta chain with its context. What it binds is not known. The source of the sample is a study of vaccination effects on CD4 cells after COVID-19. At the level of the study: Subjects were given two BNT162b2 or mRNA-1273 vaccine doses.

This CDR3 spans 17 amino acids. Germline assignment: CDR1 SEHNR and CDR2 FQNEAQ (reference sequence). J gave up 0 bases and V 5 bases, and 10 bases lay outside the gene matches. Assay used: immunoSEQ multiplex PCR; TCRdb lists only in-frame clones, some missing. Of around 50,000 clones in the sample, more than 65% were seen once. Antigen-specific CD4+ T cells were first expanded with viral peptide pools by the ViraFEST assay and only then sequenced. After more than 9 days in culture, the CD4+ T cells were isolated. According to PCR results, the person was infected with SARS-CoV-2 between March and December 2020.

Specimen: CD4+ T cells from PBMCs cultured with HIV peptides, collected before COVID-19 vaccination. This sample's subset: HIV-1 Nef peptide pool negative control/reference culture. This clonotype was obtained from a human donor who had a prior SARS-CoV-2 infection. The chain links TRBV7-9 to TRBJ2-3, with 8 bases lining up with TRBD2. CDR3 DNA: TGTGCCAGCAGCCGACTCGGGGGGGCCTATAGCACAGATACGCAGTATTTT. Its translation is CASSRLGGAYSTDTQYF.